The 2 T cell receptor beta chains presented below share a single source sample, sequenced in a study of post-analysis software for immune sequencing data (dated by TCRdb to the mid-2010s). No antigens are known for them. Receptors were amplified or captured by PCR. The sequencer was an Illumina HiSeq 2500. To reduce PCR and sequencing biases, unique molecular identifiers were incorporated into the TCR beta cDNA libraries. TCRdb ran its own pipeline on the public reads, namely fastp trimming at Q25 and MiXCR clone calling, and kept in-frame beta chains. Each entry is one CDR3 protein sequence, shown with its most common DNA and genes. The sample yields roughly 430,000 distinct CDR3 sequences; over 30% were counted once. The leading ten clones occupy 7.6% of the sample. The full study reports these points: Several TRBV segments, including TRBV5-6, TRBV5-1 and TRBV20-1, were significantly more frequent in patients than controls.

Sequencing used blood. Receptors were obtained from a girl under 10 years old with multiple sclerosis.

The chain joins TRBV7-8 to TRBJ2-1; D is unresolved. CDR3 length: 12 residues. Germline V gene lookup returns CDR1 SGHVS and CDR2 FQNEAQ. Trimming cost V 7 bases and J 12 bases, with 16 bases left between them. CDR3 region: CASTTAIGVQFF. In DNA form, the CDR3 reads TGTGCCAGCACCACGGCAATCGGTGTGCAGTTCTTC.

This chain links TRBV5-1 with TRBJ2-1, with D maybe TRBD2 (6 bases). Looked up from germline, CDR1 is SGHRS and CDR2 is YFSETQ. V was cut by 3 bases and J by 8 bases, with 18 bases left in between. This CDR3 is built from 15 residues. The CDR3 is CASSYGGQGIDEQFF. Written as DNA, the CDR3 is TGCGCCAGCAGCTACGGAGGGCAGGGAATCGATGAGCAGTTCTTC.